The sequence of this T cell receptor beta chain was determined in a study of blood T cells in healthy people across ages (dated by TCRdb to between 2014 and 2016). At the level of the whole study: In model experiments, template switching captured roughly one uniquely barcoded TCR beta cDNA molecule for every two T cells. Two additional independent replicas of 1 million unique cDNA reads from the same blood draw were analyzed for two donors (one aged 18 to 30 and one aged 80 or older). To avoid experimental bias, donors of different ages were randomly spread across the sequencing lanes. The donors were divided into four age groups: young (average around 15 years), middle-aged (under 40), aged (about 61) and long-lived (about 84). The study measured age-related changes in TCR beta repertoire diversity using deep sequencing normalized with unique cDNA molecular identifiers. On the study overall, not on this receptor specifically: Estimates of total diversity from one million sequenced T cells were regarded as lower bounds and underestimates. Compared with the aged group, more naive CD4+ T cells, fewer expanded clones and increased TCR diversity were shown by the long-lived group, suggesting age selection. Observed TCR beta diversity per million T cells fell roughly linearly with age, and a significant reduction was already apparent by age approximately 41. Because donor CMV infection status was unknown, age-related changes in expanded clonotypes were potentially confounded. There was a strong correlation between observed TCR beta diversity and the percentage of naive T cells measured by flow cytometry. Bulk unsorted PBMC profiling prevented conclusive comparison of naive and antigen-experienced compartments.

The receptor library was made with 5' RACE. Sequenced using an Illumina HiSeq 2500. The second PCR ran for about 6 to 12 cycles and used a J-beta primer mix along with a sample-barcoded 5' primer. A template-switch 5' adaptor carrying 12 random nucleotides introduced a unique molecular identifier onto each TCR beta cDNA molecule. Each sample yielded at least 2.5 million CDR3-containing paired-end reads. First-strand cDNA was synthesized from all RNA with the Mint cDNA synthesis kit, primed by a TRBC-specific oligonucleotide. After uracil-DNA glycosylase treatment, a first 18-cycle PCR used universal primers M1SS and BC2_uni_R on all cDNA. The authors' pipeline ran thus. For normalization, 1 million high-quality reads, each with a distinct molecular identifier, were randomly selected from each sample. Instead of being binned into consensus sequences, reads that shared molecular identifiers were thrown out. CDR3 identification, clonotype clustering and error correction used MiTCR with a Q25 quality threshold and the strictest error-elimination algorithm. A nonparametric unseen species model using Euler transformation provided a lower-bound estimate of total TCR beta diversity. In-frame beta chains were kept once TCRdb had trimmed the public reads at Q25 with fastp and called clones with MiXCR. Identical CDR3 protein sequences are pooled into one entry, listed with their most common genes and DNA. TCRdb's processing, not the authors' own work, is the source of the V and J calls. This sample has about 570,000 distinct CDR3 sequences in its table, and 25% to 30% of those were observed once. Clones ranked in the top ten supply roughly 20% of the sample.

The donors were under 40 Caucasian individuals from Russia, aged roughly 6 to 90 years, who were systemically healthy. Each donor gave 8 to 10 milliliters of peripheral blood, collected into EDTA-treated Vacutainer tubes. PBMCs were isolated by Ficoll-Paque density-gradient centrifugation, with at least 6 million obtained per sample. Trizol reagent was used to extract total RNA from the PBMCs, yielding at least 6 micrograms per sample. For every donor, flow cytometry on a PBMC aliquot measured the percentage of naive CD45RAhigh/CD27high T cells. Sequences SGHTA (CDR1) and FQGNSA (CDR2) are obtained from the germline V gene. Measured from the cysteine to the phenylalanine, the CDR3 is 16 residues long. CDR3 DNA only is kept here, 48 bases in frame from base 1. Turning to this clonotype: Its cognate antigen has yet to be identified. Base-call qualities are not available, and no considerably larger clone is one nucleotide away.

Sequenced: blood. The chain links TRBV7-2 with TRBJ2-5; 8 middle bases align to TRBD2. Matching the DNA end better, TRBJ2-1 makes the J call doubtful. The receptor was isolated from a woman between 70 and 85 years old in good health. The nucleotide sequence reads as follows: TGTGCCAGCAGCTCCAGATCCGGGGGGGCGTCAAATGAGCAGTTCTTC. Protein translation: CASSSRSGGASNEQFF.